This T cell receptor beta chain is drawn from a study of OX40 agonist ivuxolimab in advanced cancers. Study-level information: Participants could have had prior anti-PD-1, anti-PD-L1 or anti-CTLA-4 therapy, and roughly 39% had some. Regarding the study as a whole: Individuals who were partial responders at 0.1-3.0 mg/kg had clonal expansion that ranked among the lowest. Expanded clones were, on average, more numerous among CD8+ T cells than CD4+.

Produced via immunoSEQ multiplex PCR; TCRdb's table is partial and in-frame only. There are 60,000 to 90,000 clones in the sample; around 83% occur only once, and around 0.76% lies in the top ten. Trimming shortened V by 2 bases and J by 0 bases, and 14 bases separated the two germline ends. This CDR3 has 18 amino acids. The germline V gene has CDR1 MNHEY and CDR2 SMNVEV (reference sequence). A word on this clone: Its antigen is still unknown.

Source: CD4+ or CD8+ T cells sorted from blood, taken in a trial of the OX40 agonist ivuxolimab. The origin of this receptor is an adult with an advanced solid tumor such as melanoma, head and neck, liver or kidney cancer. This sequence joins TRBV27 and TRBJ1-6; D gene ambiguous. CDR3 loop: CASSLSLDWGSYNSPLHF. CDR3 bases: TGTGCCAGCAGTTTAAGTCTCGATTGGGGCTCCTATAATTCACCCCTCCACTTT.